One and the same sample provided the 19 T cell receptor beta chains below, sequenced in a study of blood T cells in healthy people across ages. The use of a sample-barcoded 5' primer and a J-beta primer mix characterized a second PCR of 7 to 11 cycles. TCRdb independently ran MiXCR on the 5' RACE reads; one entry per CDR3 protein. This table has some 880,000 distinct CDR3 sequences, 36% appearing once. The sequencing input was blood. The source is a man aged 18 to 35 in good health.

This clonotype was detected ten times or more. The chain uses TRBV7-8 and TRBJ2-1; D tentatively reads TRBD1 or TRBD2 (5 bases each). The CDR3 length is 15 residues. CDR1 and CDR2 from the germline V gene are SGHVS and FQNEAQ. Trimming pared 3 bases from V and 10 bases from J, leaving 19 bases between. The CDR3 DNA sequence: TGTGCCAGCAGCTTGAACCCCGGGACGCTAAAAGAGCAGTTCTTC. Translated, it gives CASSLNPGTLKEQFF. The whole variable domain, remainder taken from reference TRBV7-8 and TRBJ2-1, is GAGVSQSPRYKVAKRGQDVALRCDPISGHVSLFWYQQALGQGPEFLTYFQNEAQLDKSGLPSDRFFAERPEGSVSTLKIQRTQQEDSAVYLCASSLNPGTLKEQFFGPGTRLTVL.

This clonotype occurred once. The chain has TRBV15 and TRBJ2-7, with no clear D. Trimming left V 5 bases short and J 1 base short, with 9 bases between. CDR3 length: 13 amino acids. The germline CDR1 and CDR2 sequences are LNHNV and YYDKDF (reference sequence). Here the CDR3 DNA reads TGTGCCACCAGCCTTTCGCCTTCCTACGAGCAGTACTTC. It translates to CATSLSPSYEQYF.

The chain couples TRBV12-3 or TRBV12-4 to TRBJ1-2; no firm D call. Trimming shortened V by 0 bases and J by 4 bases, and 12 bases separated the two germline ends. The CDR3 loop spans 15 amino acids. The CDR3, as DNA: TGTGCCAGCAGTTTAGCAGGGAAACCGGCCTATGGCTACACCTTC. Amino acids: CASSLAGKPAYGYTF.

The chain is built from TRBV12-3 or TRBV12-4 and TRBJ2-5, with D perhaps being TRBD1 or TRBD2 (5 bases each). The CDR3 is made up of 15 amino acids. Between the trimmed V and J ends, which lost 3 bases and 5 bases, there was a span of 16 bases. CDR3 sequence (DNA): TGTGCCAGCAGTTTCGGGGCTACTACTGGGGAGACCCAGTACTTC. Amino acid sequence: CASSFGATTGETQYF.

This clonotype was seen more than once but under ten times. The chain carries TRBV6-5 and TRBJ2-3; 9 bases align to TRBD2. Trimming cost V 2 bases and J 0 bases; bases outside gene matches: 9. The CDR3 covers 18 residues. The V gene's germline CDR1 is MNHEY and CDR2 SVGAGI. CDR3 nucleotide sequence: TGTGCCAGCAGTTACACCCCCTTAGCGGGAGCTAGCACAGATACGCAGTATTTT. Protein sequence: CASSYTPLAGASTDTQYF.

The chain is built from TRBV7-8 and TRBJ1-1; D unclear. In germline, CDR1 is SGHVS, CDR2 FQNEAQ. V lost 7 bases and J lost 4, with 10 bases in between. This CDR3 comprises 12 residues. As DNA, the CDR3 is TGTGCCAGCACGGAAACTGTCACTGAAGCTTTCTTT. This gives the protein CASTETVTEAFF.

This clonotype has only a few counts. J is TRBJ2-5 and V is TRBV6-2 or TRBV6-3; the match to TRBD2 covers 10 bases. The junction had 13 bases not matched to a gene; V was cut back by 4 bases and J by 5 bases. CDR1 and CDR2 from the germline V gene are MNHEY and SVGEGT. The CDR3 is 17 residues long. CDR3 sequence: CASSLLAGARFPETQYF. The CDR3 region has the DNA TGTGCCAGCAGTTTGCTAGCGGGGGCCCGATTTCCGGAGACCCAGTACTTC.

This sequence joins TRBV6-1 and TRBJ2-3; maybe TRBD2 (5 bases). The CDR3 length is 14 residues. Germline assignment: CDR1 MNHNS and CDR2 SASEGT. The ends were cut back, 4 bases at V and 4 bases at J, with 12 bases in the middle. The CDR3 spells CASSAAVYPDTQYF. CDR3 bases: TGTGCCAGCAGTGCAGCGGTATACCCAGATACGCAGTATTTT.

With regard to this clonotype: One end of the junction is discordant with germline, which a read error may explain. This sequence joins TRBV20-1 and TRBJ2-7, with D uncertain. The CDR3 runs 15 residues. In germline, CDR1 is DFQATT, CDR2 SNEGSKA (reference sequence). The CDR3 nucleotides read TGCAGTGCTAGTCCCGCGCGCGGAATCTCCTGCGAGCAGTACTTC. Translated, it gives CSASPARGISCEQYF.

V is TRBV6-5 and J is TRBJ2-5; D remains ambiguous. CDR3 length equals 13 residues. The ends were cut back, 5 bases at V and 1 base at J, with 8 bases in the middle. Germline assignment: CDR1 MNHEY and CDR2 SVGAGI. The CDR3 bases are TGTGCCAGCAGTACCCTCCCCCAAGAGACCCAGTACTTC. Translating it yields CASSTLPQETQYF.

This clonotype showed up just a few times. This chain joins TRBV12-3 or TRBV12-4 and TRBJ2-7; D is possibly TRBD1 (5 bases). The CDR3 spans 18 residues. Deletions cut 1 base from V and 7 bases from J, with 26 bases between. CDR3 nucleotides: TGTGCCAGCAGTTTAGTACCCCCCGGCAGGGCCAACTACAATGAGCAGTACTTC. Its translation: CASSLVPPGRANYNEQYF.

In this sample, this clonotype turned up many times. The chain combines TRBV15 with TRBJ2-3, with D possibly called TRBD1 or TRBD2 (5 bases each). Per the germline V gene, CDR1 is LNHNV and CDR2 is YYDKDF (reference sequence). With 4 bases removed from V and 2 bases from J, the gap between germline ends came to 10 bases. The CDR3 covers 14 residues. The CDR3 DNA reads TGTGCCACCAGCACCGAGGGGTACACAGATACGCAGTATTTT. As protein: CATSTEGYTDTQYF.

The sample holds a few counts of this clonotype. This chain connects TRBV29-1 to TRBJ1-5; tentatively, D is TRBD1 (5 bases). V gave up 4 bases and J gave up 12 bases, with 13 bases separating them. Germline V gives CDR1 SQVTM, CDR2 ANQGSEA. The CDR3 sequence is 11 residues long. The DNA of the CDR3 is TGCAGCGTTGTCCACGGGGGGGTCCAGCATTTT. It specifies CSVVHGGVQHF.

The V and J genes are TRBV7-2 and TRBJ2-7; possibly TRBD1 or TRBD2 for D (5 bases each). This CDR3 contains 14 residues. Trimming removed 4 bases at V and 1 base at J, with 11 bases between. Per germline, CDR1 SGHTA and CDR2 FQGNSA. The CDR3 nucleotides are TGTGCCAGCAGCTCCCAGGGAGATTCCTACGAGCAGTACTTC. Translation: CASSSQGDSYEQYF.

There are a few counts of this clonotype. The chain employs TRBV20-1 and TRBJ2-1; D unresolved. The last part of the DNA fits TRBJ2-7 better; the J call may be wrong. The CDR3 is made up of 14 amino acids. The germline CDR1 and CDR2 sequences are DFQATT and SNEGSKA (reference sequence). The CDR3 spells CSAPETGSYNEQYF. Written as DNA, the CDR3 is TGCAGTGCCCCGGAGACCGGTTCCTACAATGAGCAGTACTTC.

The V call is TRBV6-1, the J call TRBJ2-3, with D unresolved. The germline CDR1 and CDR2 sequences are MNHNS and SASEGT. The CDR3 loop spans 14 amino acids. V was clipped by 3 bases and J by 1 base, with 8 bases between them. The CDR3 protein is CASSDRARTDTQYF. CDR3 nucleotides: TGTGCCAGCAGTGACCGAGCTCGCACAGATACGCAGTATTTT.

The chain combines TRBV5-1 with TRBJ2-5; 8 bases line up with TRBD2. Trimming removed 4 bases from V and 2 bases from J; junction bases left unmatched: 10. The CDR3 spans 16 residues. The germline V gene has CDR1 SGHRS and CDR2 YFSETQ. The CDR3 DNA sequence: TGCGCCAGCAGCATTGGAGCGGGGGCTAAGCAAGAGACCCAGTACTTC. Translated, it gives CASSIGAGAKQETQYF.

This clonotype occurred a few times. V and J are TRBV6-5 and TRBJ1-1; no definite D call. This CDR3 has 14 amino acids. Germline CDR1 MNHEY, CDR2 SVGAGI. V dropped 0 bases and J dropped 6 bases, with 11 bases sitting between them. CDR3 DNA sequence: TGTGCCAGCAGTTACTCGAAAGGTGAGGCTGAAGCTTTCTTT. Protein product: CASSYSKGEAEAFF.

The chain recombines TRBV12-3 or TRBV12-4 with TRBJ2-5, with 8 positions matching TRBD2. V shed 2 bases, J shed 2 bases, and the junction held 4 bases outside the gene matches. This CDR3 spans 15 amino acids. The CDR3 sequence is CASSLFQREQETQYF. The CDR3 DNA sequence: TGTGCCAGCAGTTTATTCCAGCGGGAGCAAGAGACCCAGTACTTC.